This T cell receptor (beta chain) was recorded in a study of T-cell reconstitution after alpha-beta-depleted transplantation in children. Study conclusions and caveats: The origin of high day-60 TCRbeta diversity in some patients lay in surviving recipient T cells and thymic progenitors. When one year had passed after transplant, most T-cell counts and diversity came from newly produced T cells. About two months after transplant, alpha-beta T cells reportedly came from several hundred expanded graft clones.

This clonotype has a handful of counts. Its antigen is unidentified. A TCRbeta library incorporating unique molecular identifiers was prepared. Each CDR3 protein is one row after TCRdb ran MiXCR on the PCR reads. The top ten hold around an eighth of the sample, which has under 750,000 distinct CDR3 sequences, approximately 22% seen once. V was pared by 6 bases and J by 0 bases, with 4 bases of the junction left unmatched. Germline CDR1 and CDR2: DFQATT and SNEGSKA (reference sequence). The CDR3 totals 13 residues. This chain connects TRBV20-1 to TRBJ2-7; 8 bases line up with TRBD1. The receptor comes from a boy younger than two who had a stem cell transplant for acute myeloid leukemia, so the T cells may come from the graft donor. The sample in question was PBMCs, mostly from graft donor cells, obtained 360 days after TCRalphabeta/CD19-depleted stem cell transplant. CDR3 nucleotide sequence: TGCAGTGCGACGGGACAGGACTCCTACGAGCAGTACGTC. Its protein is CSATGQDSYEQYV.